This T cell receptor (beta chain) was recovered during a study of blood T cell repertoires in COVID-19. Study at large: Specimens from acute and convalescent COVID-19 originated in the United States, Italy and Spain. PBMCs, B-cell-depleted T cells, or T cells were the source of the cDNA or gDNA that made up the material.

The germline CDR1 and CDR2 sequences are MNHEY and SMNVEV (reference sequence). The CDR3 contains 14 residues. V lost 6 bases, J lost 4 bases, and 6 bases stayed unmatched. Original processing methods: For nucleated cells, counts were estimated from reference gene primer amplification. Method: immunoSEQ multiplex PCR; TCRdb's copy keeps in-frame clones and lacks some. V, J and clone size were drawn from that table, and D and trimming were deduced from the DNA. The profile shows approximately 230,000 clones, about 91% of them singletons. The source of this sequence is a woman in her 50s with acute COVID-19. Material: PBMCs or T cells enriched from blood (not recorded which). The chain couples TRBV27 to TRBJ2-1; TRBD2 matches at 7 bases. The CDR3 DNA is TGTGCCAGCAGCCGGGGGGAGGGGTACAATGAGCAGTTCTTC. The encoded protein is CASSRGEGYNEQFF.